This TCR beta chain was sequenced for a study of T-cell reconstitution after alpha-beta-depleted transplantation in children. Whole-study findings and limits: Several hundred expanded graft clones reportedly supplied alpha-beta T cells about two months after transplant.

Trimming stripped 7 bases from V and 5 bases from J, with 8 bases between. This CDR3 is 12 amino acids long. Details on this clonotype: Antigen unknown.

The TCRbeta library was prepared with unique molecular identifiers. MiXCR, applied by TCRdb to the PCR reads, yields one record per CDR3 protein. The sample includes a few hundred thousand distinct CDR3 sequences, approximately 12% of them seen just once. Sample: PBMCs, mostly from graft donor cells, taken 360 days after TCRalphabeta/CD19-depleted stem cell transplant. This chain joins TRBV12-3 or TRBV12-4 and TRBJ2-2; D is possibly TRBD2 (5 bases). The source is a male patient aged 10 to 17 who had a stem cell transplant for acute myeloid leukemia, so the T cells may come from the graft donor. As DNA, the CDR3 is TGTGCCAGCAAACGGGGAACCGGGGAGCTGTTTTTT. Translated: CASKRGTGELFF.